This T cell receptor beta chain comes out of a study of T cells in localized non-small cell lung cancer. Clones were read by immunoSEQ multiplex PCR, and TCRdb kept only the in-frame ones, dropping some. The sample carries approximately 43,000 clones, more than 70% recorded once. There are 15 residues in the CDR3. After removal of 6 bases from V and 4 bases from J, the junction contained 5 bases not matched to a gene. The germline V gene has CDR1 MRHNA and CDR2 SNTAGT. This clone has more than one count but fewer than ten. The receptor was isolated from a female donor aged 60 or older with stage I squamous cell lung carcinoma. J is TRBJ2-1 and V is TRBV6-4; 11 bases agree with TRBD2. Sequenced here: peripheral blood, sampled before any cancer treatment. The CDR3 DNA follows: TGTGCCAGCAGGCCACTAGCGGGAGCTTACAATGAGCAGTTCTTC. It yields the protein CASRPLAGAYNEQFF.